This is a list of T cell receptor beta chains from one sample in a study of post-analysis software for immune sequencing data. From the PCR reads, TCRdb called clonotypes with MiXCR, one entry per CDR3 protein. The data hold more than 350,000 distinct CDR3 sequences, with 30% to 40% observed a single time. Material for sequencing was blood. The receptors shown here come from a girl aged 2 to 10 with multiple sclerosis. Each CDR3 is given with its conserved first and last residue. D genes are given only for firm matches. The listing skips clone size in some rows; elsewhere it reads once, few, many or a size class.

v_call: TRBV2
j_call: TRBJ2-4
clone_size: -
d_call: TRBD2
cdr3_nt: TGTGCCAGCGGTGTCGGGGGGGATGGGGCCAAAAACATTCAGTACTTC
cdr3_aa: CASGVGGDGAKNIQYF

v_call: TRBV7-9
j_call: TRBJ2-1
clone_size: -
d_call: -
cdr3_nt: TGTGCCAGCAGCGGATACCTAGAGCAGTTCTTC
cdr3_aa: CASSGYLEQFF

v_call: TRBV6-1
j_call: TRBJ1-1
clone_size: -
d_call: -
cdr3_nt: TGTGCCAGCAGTGAGGTACAGGGACGGGCTGAAGCTTTCTTT
cdr3_aa: CASSEVQGRAEAFF

v_call: TRBV29-1
j_call: TRBJ1-2
clone_size: few
d_call: -
cdr3_nt: TGCAGCGTTGACCGGCTATCTAACTATGGCTACACCTTC
cdr3_aa: CSVDRLSNYGYTF

v_call: TRBV5-1
j_call: TRBJ2-4
clone_size: -
d_call: -
cdr3_nt: TGCGCCAGCAGCAAGGACAGTCAGTTGGTCGGAAAAAACATTCAGTACTTC
cdr3_aa: CASSKDSQLVGKNIQYF

v_call: TRBV6-1
j_call: TRBJ2-7
clone_size: few
d_call: TRBD1
cdr3_nt: TGTGCCAGCAGCGTCCGGGACAGGGTCTACGAGCAGTACTTC
cdr3_aa: CASSVRDRVYEQYF

v_call: TRBV29-1
j_call: TRBJ2-6
clone_size: -
d_call: -
cdr3_nt: TGCAGCGCCAGAGTATCTGGGGCCAACGTCCTGACTTTC
cdr3_aa: CSARVSGANVLTF

v_call: TRBV28
j_call: TRBJ2-7
clone_size: -
d_call: TRBD2
cdr3_nt: TGTGCCAGCAGTTTATTGGCCAGCGGGGTATCCTACGAGCAGTACTTC
cdr3_aa: CASSLLASGVSYEQYF

v_call: TRBV10-3
j_call: TRBJ2-3
clone_size: -
d_call: TRBD1
cdr3_nt: TGTGCCATCAGTGAGTCGACAGGGGCTAGCACAGATACGCAGTATTTT
cdr3_aa: CAISESTGASTDTQYF

v_call: TRBV7-6
j_call: TRBJ2-3
clone_size: many
d_call: TRBD2
cdr3_nt: TGTGCCAGCAGCACCCGACTAGCGGGAGACACAGATACGCAGTATTTT
cdr3_aa: CASSTRLAGDTDTQYF

v_call: TRBV29-1
j_call: TRBJ2-1
clone_size: -
d_call: TRBD2
cdr3_nt: TGCAGCGTTGATGGACTAGTCGATTACAATGAGCAGTTCTTC
cdr3_aa: CSVDGLVDYNEQFF

v_call: TRBV20-1
j_call: TRBJ1-1
clone_size: -
d_call: -
cdr3_nt: TGCAGTGCTAGACCCCTGGGCGGATATACTGAAGCTTTCTTT
cdr3_aa: CSARPLGGYTEAFF

v_call: TRBV24-1
j_call: TRBJ1-2
clone_size: -
d_call: TRBD1
cdr3_nt: TGTGCCACCAGTGCCAGGACAGGGATACATGGCTACACCTTC
cdr3_aa: CATSARTGIHGYTF

v_call: TRBV20-1
j_call: TRBJ2-7
clone_size: few
d_call: -
cdr3_nt: TGCAGTGCTGGGAAAATACAGGAGTACGAGCAGTACTTC
cdr3_aa: CSAGKIQEYEQYF

v_call: TRBV7-9
j_call: TRBJ2-1
clone_size: -
d_call: TRBD2
cdr3_nt: TGTGCCAGCAGCCCCACCCGACTAGCGGGAGGGTGGTATGAGCAGTTCTTC
cdr3_aa: CASSPTRLAGGWYEQFF

v_call: TRBV9
j_call: TRBJ1-2
clone_size: few
d_call: TRBD1
cdr3_nt: TGTGCCAGCAGATTCTCCGGGACAGGGGGCGAAGGCGACTATGGCTACACCTTC
cdr3_aa: CASRFSGTGGEGDYGYTF

v_call: TRBV3-1
j_call: TRBJ2-3
clone_size: -
d_call: -
cdr3_nt: TGTGCCAGCAGCCCCCGATCTCCAGGGGATACGCAGTATTTT
cdr3_aa: CASSPRSPGDTQYF

v_call: TRBV27
j_call: TRBJ2-3
clone_size: few
d_call: -
cdr3_nt: TGTGCCAGCAGTTCCCTGACAGGTAGCACAGATACGCAGTATTTT
cdr3_aa: CASSSLTGSTDTQYF

v_call: TRBV12-3/TRBV12-4
j_call: TRBJ2-5
clone_size: few
d_call: -
cdr3_nt: TGTGCCAGCAGTTTATGGTCGAGGGGACAAGAGACCCAGTACTTC
cdr3_aa: CASSLWSRGQETQYF

v_call: TRBV12-3/TRBV12-4
j_call: TRBJ2-7
clone_size: few
d_call: -
cdr3_nt: TGTGCCAGCAGCTTCCAAGCGGCTAGTTCCTACGAGCAGTACTTC
cdr3_aa: CASSFQAASSYEQYF

v_call: TRBV6-6
j_call: TRBJ2-3
clone_size: few
d_call: -
cdr3_nt: TGTGCCAGCACTCCCCCGGGCTCCGTGACCTTTGCAGATACGCAGTATTTT
cdr3_aa: CASTPPGSVTFADTQYF

v_call: TRBV28
j_call: TRBJ2-6
clone_size: -
d_call: -
cdr3_nt: TGTGCCAGCAGCGATACAGGGTCTGGGGCCAACGTCCTGACTTTC
cdr3_aa: CASSDTGSGANVLTF

v_call: TRBV29-1
j_call: TRBJ2-3
clone_size: -
d_call: -
cdr3_nt: TGCAGCGCCACAACGGGCAGCTGGACAGATACGCAGTATTTT
cdr3_aa: CSATTGSWTDTQYF

v_call: TRBV5-1
j_call: TRBJ2-1
clone_size: -
d_call: -
cdr3_nt: TGCGCCAGCAGCTGGGACGGCTCCTACAATGAGCAGTTCTTC
cdr3_aa: CASSWDGSYNEQFF

v_call: TRBV6-2/TRBV6-3
j_call: TRBJ2-1
clone_size: -
d_call: -
cdr3_nt: TGTGCCAGCAGTAACCCCGTGTGGGGTGGGGTCGGTGAGCAGTTCTTC
cdr3_aa: CASSNPVWGGVGEQFF

v_call: TRBV5-1
j_call: TRBJ1-2
clone_size: -
d_call: -
cdr3_nt: TGCGCCAGCAGCTTGGCCTTAACAGGGAACTATGGCTACACCTTC
cdr3_aa: CASSLALTGNYGYTF

v_call: TRBV6-2/TRBV6-3
j_call: TRBJ1-6
clone_size: -
d_call: -
cdr3_nt: TGTGCCAGCAGTTACCGGGGGAACTCACCCCTCCACTTT
cdr3_aa: CASSYRGNSPLHF

v_call: TRBV7-8
j_call: TRBJ2-1
clone_size: few
d_call: TRBD2
cdr3_nt: TGTGCCAGCAGCTTTAGCGGGGGCTCCTACAATGAGCAGTTCTTC
cdr3_aa: CASSFSGGSYNEQFF

v_call: TRBV3-1
j_call: TRBJ2-5
clone_size: -
d_call: -
cdr3_nt: TGTGCCAGCAGCCACAGGGAAGGGAGAGAGACCCAGTACTTC
cdr3_aa: CASSHREGRETQYF

v_call: TRBV28
j_call: TRBJ1-2
clone_size: -
d_call: -
cdr3_nt: TGTGCCAGCAGTTTAAGCAGGGCGAGACAAGGCTACACCTTC
cdr3_aa: CASSLSRARQGYTF

v_call: TRBV20-1
j_call: TRBJ1-1
clone_size: -
d_call: -
cdr3_nt: TGCAGTGCTAGAGATAGGAGTGACACTGAAGCTTTCTTT
cdr3_aa: CSARDRSDTEAFF

v_call: TRBV2
j_call: TRBJ2-5
clone_size: -
d_call: -
cdr3_nt: TGTGCCAGCAGCGATCCCTCTCCGGGGACGGGCCAGTACTTC
cdr3_aa: CASSDPSPGTGQYF

v_call: TRBV20-1
j_call: TRBJ1-2
clone_size: few
d_call: -
cdr3_nt: TGCAGTGCTAGAGATCTTGATAACTATGGCTACACCTTC
cdr3_aa: CSARDLDNYGYTF

v_call: TRBV18
j_call: TRBJ2-5
clone_size: -
d_call: TRBD2
cdr3_nt: TGTGCCAGCTCACCACCGAGGAGCGGGGGGGCCGTAGAGACCCAGTACTTC
cdr3_aa: CASSPPRSGGAVETQYF

v_call: TRBV20-1
j_call: TRBJ2-1
clone_size: -
d_call: -
cdr3_nt: TGCAGTGCTCCTTCGCTCCCGGGAGCGGGCAATGAGCAGTTCTTC
cdr3_aa: CSAPSLPGAGNEQFF

v_call: TRBV20-1
j_call: TRBJ1-2
clone_size: -
d_call: TRBD1
cdr3_nt: TGCACCACCAACAGGGGGAACAGGGCCCTCTATGGCTACACCTTC
cdr3_aa: CTTNRGNRALYGYTF

v_call: TRBV4-3
j_call: TRBJ2-3
clone_size: few
d_call: -
cdr3_nt: TGCGCCAGCAGCCAAGAGACAGGTCTCGGCACAGATACGCAGTATTTT
cdr3_aa: CASSQETGLGTDTQYF

v_call: TRBV7-9
j_call: TRBJ2-1
clone_size: -
d_call: TRBD2
cdr3_nt: TGTGCCAGCAGCTTGGGAGGGTTTAGGTCCTACGAGCAGTTCTTC
cdr3_aa: CASSLGGFRSYEQFF

v_call: TRBV6-5
j_call: TRBJ2-1
clone_size: -
d_call: TRBD2
cdr3_nt: TGTGCCAGCAGTTACTCTGTCTTAGCGGGAGTTGGCTACAATGAGCAGTTCTTC
cdr3_aa: CASSYSVLAGVGYNEQFF

v_call: TRBV13
j_call: TRBJ2-7
clone_size: few
d_call: TRBD2
cdr3_nt: TGTGCCAGCAGCTTATTTAGCGGGGCGTCCACCTACGAGCAGTACTTC
cdr3_aa: CASSLFSGASTYEQYF

v_call: TRBV6-5
j_call: TRBJ2-5
clone_size: many
d_call: -
cdr3_nt: TGTGCCAGCAGTTACCCCCCCACGGAGACCCAGTACTTC
cdr3_aa: CASSYPPTETQYF

v_call: TRBV15
j_call: TRBJ1-1
clone_size: -
d_call: TRBD1
cdr3_nt: TGTGCCACCAGCAGAGGGGGCCACAGGGGGCGTCAAGTGGCCACTGAAGCTTTCTTT
cdr3_aa: CATSRGGHRGRQVATEAFF

v_call: TRBV6-1
j_call: TRBJ1-2
clone_size: few
d_call: TRBD1
cdr3_nt: TGTGCCAGCAGCAGGGCTCTTTACAGGGGTTCGGATGGCTACACCTTC
cdr3_aa: CASSRALYRGSDGYTF

v_call: TRBV12-3/TRBV12-4
j_call: TRBJ1-6
clone_size: -
d_call: TRBD1
cdr3_nt: TGTGCCAGCAGGACACGGACAGGGGGCGATAATTCACCCCTCCACTTT
cdr3_aa: CASRTRTGGDNSPLHF

v_call: TRBV6-5
j_call: TRBJ2-1
clone_size: once
d_call: TRBD2
cdr3_nt: TGTGCCAGCAGTTACGGACTAGCGGGAGTGTTTCCATACAATGAGCAGTTCTTC
cdr3_aa: CASSYGLAGVFPYNEQFF

v_call: TRBV3-1
j_call: TRBJ2-1
clone_size: -
d_call: -
cdr3_nt: TGTGCCAGCAGCCAAGAGTCCCATGAGCAGTTCTTC
cdr3_aa: CASSQESHEQFF

v_call: TRBV6-4
j_call: TRBJ1-2
clone_size: -
d_call: TRBD1
cdr3_nt: TGTGCCATCGGGGGACAGGATAACTATGGCTACACCTTC
cdr3_aa: CAIGGQDNYGYTF

v_call: TRBV29-1
j_call: TRBJ2-5
clone_size: -
d_call: -
cdr3_nt: TGCAGCGTGGAAAGTTTGGGGACCCAGTACTTC
cdr3_aa: CSVESLGTQYF

v_call: TRBV14
j_call: TRBJ2-5
clone_size: -
d_call: -
cdr3_nt: TGTGCCAGCAGCTCAAGGTTCCAAGCAGTCACGAAGACCCAGTACTTC
cdr3_aa: CASSSRFQAVTKTQYF

v_call: TRBV29-1
j_call: TRBJ1-1
clone_size: -
d_call: TRBD1
cdr3_nt: TGCAGCGTTTATCTACCGGGACAGGTTCCCGAGGCTTTCTTT
cdr3_aa: CSVYLPGQVPEAFF